The 16 T cell receptor beta chains below come from one sample, sequenced in a study of T cell changes during pregnancy in multiple sclerosis. TCRdb's copy holds only in-frame clones and misses some; the assay was immunoSEQ multiplex PCR. Altogether over 50,000 clones are present, roughly 89% being singletons, with the ten largest covering roughly 5%. The sample was peripheral blood from another person, used as feeder cells. The receptors stem from a human donor whose cells served as feeder cells for cultures in a pregnancy study.

This clone was counted between two and nine times. V usage is TRBV9 and J usage is TRBJ2-3; weak D call: TRBD1 (6 bases). Germline-derived CDR1 and CDR2 are SGDLS and YYNGEE. V lost 2 bases to trimming and J lost 0 bases, with 10 bases between them. The CDR3 loop spans 15 amino acids. The CDR3 nucleotides read TGTGCCAGCAGCGTCAGGGGCTTTAGCACAGATACGCAGTATTTT. It codes for CASSVRGFSTDTQYF.

This chain uses TRBV6-6 with TRBJ1-6; 10 positions match TRBD1. The length of the CDR3 is 15 residues. CDR1 MNHNY and CDR2 SVGAGI come from the germline V gene (reference sequence). V gave up 4 bases and J gave up 10 bases; unmatched junction bases: 7. The CDR3 DNA follows: TGTGCCAGCAGTTCGGGACAGGGGTTTACGTCACCCCTCCACTTT. Protein sequence: CASSSGQGFTSPLHF.

The chain couples TRBV5-1 to TRBJ1-1; 7 bases are a match to TRBD1. With V trimmed by 4 bases and J by 2 bases, 8 bases remained unmatched. The germline gives CDR1 SGHRS, CDR2 YFSETQ. This CDR3 region has 15 residues. The CDR3 loop reads CASSHPRQGNTEAFF. The CDR3, as DNA: TGCGCCAGCAGCCACCCAAGACAGGGAAACACTGAAGCTTTCTTT.

The CDR3 DNA reads as TGTGCCTGGAACCGGGACAACTCCTACGAGCAGTACTTC. Amino acid sequence: CAWNRDNSYEQYF. The V call is TRBV30, the J call TRBJ2-7, with D possibly TRBD1 on 6 matching bases. This CDR3 is 13 amino acids long. From germline, CDR1 is GTSNPN and CDR2 SVGIG (reference sequence). V lost 4 bases and J lost 0, with 10 bases in between.

This clone is a singleton in its sample. The chain has TRBV28 and TRBJ1-6; 9 bases align to TRBD1. The germline V gene has CDR1 MDHEN and CDR2 SYDVKM. The CDR3 is 14 residues long. After removal of 8 bases from V and 7 bases from J, the junction contained 6 bases not matched to a gene. The chain's CDR3 is CASRRTGENSPLHF. The CDR3 DNA sequence: TGTGCCAGCCGAAGGACAGGGGAGAATTCACCCCTCCACTTT. The whole variable domain, remainder taken from reference TRBV28 and TRBJ1-6, is DVKVTQSSRYLVKRTGEKVFLECVQDMDHENMFWYRQDPGLGLRLIYFSYDVKMKEKGDIPEGYSVSREKKERFSLILESASTNQTSMYLCASRRTGENSPLHFGNGTRLTVT.

This clone was counted once. The chain carries TRBV11-2 and TRBJ2-7; possible D gene TRBD1, 6 bases. Germline V CDR1 and CDR2: SGHAT, FQNNGV. The CDR3 has 14 residues. V was cut by 4 bases and J by 3 bases, with 13 bases left in between. As DNA, the CDR3 is TGTGCCAGCAGCTGGCTCGGACAGTACTACGAGCAGTACTTC. Protein product: CASSWLGQYYEQYF.

The rearrangement joins TRBV9 to TRBJ2-6, with D tentatively TRBD1 (5 bases). Germline V gene lookup returns CDR1 SGDLS and CDR2 YYNGEE. This CDR3 region has 15 residues. V was trimmed by 4 bases and J by 4 bases, leaving 12 bases between them. The CDR3 protein is CASSLTGSGANVLTF. The CDR3 region has the DNA TGTGCCAGCAGCCTTACAGGCTCCGGGGCCAACGTCCTGACTTTC.

This clone was seen only a few times. The chain's CDR3 is CASSLTPPRPEGYTF. CDR3 nucleotides: TGTGCCAGCAGCTTAACCCCACCCCGCCCGGAGGGCTACACCTTC. This sequence joins TRBV7-2 and TRBJ1-2; D call uncertain. CDR3 length equals 15 residues. V was shortened by 2 bases and J by 8 bases, with 18 bases between the two germline ends. Per the germline V gene, CDR1 is SGHTA and CDR2 is FQGNSA.

The V and J genes are TRBV7-8 and TRBJ2-4; 7 nucleotides line up with TRBD1. Trimming removed 6 bases from V and 7 bases from J; junction bases left unmatched: 9. Looked up from germline, CDR1 is SGHVS and CDR2 is FQNEAQ. The length of the CDR3 is 14 residues. CDR3 amino acids: CASSLQGSRNIQYF. In DNA form, the CDR3 reads TGTGCCAGCAGTTTACAGGGGTCGCGGAACATTCAGTACTTC.

The gene calls are TRBV28 and TRBJ1-1; the D gene is possibly TRBD1 (5 bases). The CDR3 loop spans 14 amino acids. In germline, CDR1 is MDHEN, CDR2 SYDVKM. Trimming shortened V by 5 bases and J by 4 bases, and 14 bases separated the two germline ends. The CDR3 sequence: CASSPRGISTEAFF. The CDR3 nucleotides are TGTGCCAGCAGTCCCCGGGGGATAAGCACTGAAGCTTTCTTT.

This clone has a handful of counts. The chain uses TRBV5-6 and TRBJ1-2; weak D call: TRBD1 (5 bases). CDR3 length: 14 residues. CDR1 is SGHDT, CDR2 YYEEEE, per germline. Trimming stripped 0 bases from V and 4 bases from J, with 10 bases between. CDR3 nucleotides: TGTGCCAGCAGCTTGGCGGGACTGAGCTATGGCTACACCTTC. It codes for CASSLAGLSYGYTF.

V usage is TRBV4-1 and J usage is TRBJ1-2, with 7 bases aligning to TRBD1. V shed 4 bases and J 4 bases; nucleotides not matched to a gene: 6. CDR3 size: 14 residues. Germline V gives CDR1 MGHRA, CDR2 YSYEKL. CDR3 loop: CASSRLGGVYGYTF. CDR3 nucleotide sequence: TGCGCCAGCAGCCGACTAGGGGGCGTCTATGGCTACACCTTC.

This sequence joins TRBV10-3 and TRBJ1-1; 9 nucleotides align to TRBD1. The germline V gene has CDR1 ENHRY and CDR2 SYGVKD. This CDR3 comprises 15 residues. The trim removed 3 bases at V and 0 bases at J, leaving 2 bases unmatched. CDR3 in amino acids: CAISDGTGMNTEAFF. The CDR3, as DNA: TGTGCCATCAGTGACGGGACAGGGATGAACACTGAAGCTTTCTTT.

This chain uses TRBV12-5 with TRBJ2-3; possibly TRBD2 for D (6 bases). Deletions cut 0 bases from V and 5 bases from J, with 12 bases between. CDR1 LGHNT and CDR2 FRNRAP come from the germline V gene. This CDR3 comprises 15 residues. CDR3 residues: CASGLVGSREDTQYF. The DNA of the CDR3 is TGTGCTAGTGGTTTGGTGGGGTCGCGGGAAGATACGCAGTATTTT.

V gene TRBV29-1 combines with J gene TRBJ2-7; D is uncertain. V lost 7 bases to trimming and J lost 1 base, with 17 bases between them. CDR3 length: 14 amino acids. CDR1 and CDR2 from the germline V gene are SQVTM and ANQGSEA. The CDR3 sequence is CSANSGRRSYEQYF. DNA for the CDR3: TGCAGCGCGAATTCGGGCCGTCGATCCTACGAGCAGTACTTC.

V is TRBV19 and J is TRBJ1-1; D might be TRBD1 (5 bases). The V gene's germline CDR1 is LNHDA and CDR2 SQIVND (reference sequence). V gave up 4 bases and J gave up 4 bases, with 10 bases separating them. This CDR3 has 13 residues. The CDR3: CASSNRGSTEAFF. The DNA for the CDR3 is TGTGCCAGTAGTAATCGGGGGAGCACTGAAGCTTTCTTT.